The 17 T cell receptor beta chains in this list originate from one sample, sequenced in a study of T cells in Graves' hyperthyroidism and ophthalmopathy (dated by TCRdb to between 2019 and 2020). Preparation of the library involved multiplex PCR. The listed sequencing device is Illumina HiSeq 2000. TCR beta CDR3 regions were amplified from RNA transcripts. The first round of RT-PCR for the TCR CDR3 was performed with the HTBI primer set and the Qiagen OneStep RT-PCR kit. The public reads were run again by TCRdb, first through fastp at Q25 and then through MiXCR, and only productive beta chains were kept. Each entry is one CDR3 protein sequence, shown with its most common DNA and genes. Present in this sample are roughly 170,000 distinct CDR3 sequences, 15% to 20% of which were seen just once. The top ten hold approximately 28% of the sample. The sequenced sample was blood. These receptors originate from a woman aged 45-65 years with Graves' hyperthyroidism.

This clonotype occurred many times. This chain links TRBV6-1 with TRBJ2-1, with D perhaps matching TRBD1 (6 bases). Looked up from germline, CDR1 is MNHNS and CDR2 is SASEGT. The CDR3 sequence is 16 residues long. The germline V and J ends were trimmed by 4 bases and 0 bases, with 13 bases remaining between them. Written as DNA, the CDR3 is TGTGCCAGCAGTGTACGAAGGGGGATCTCCTACAATGAGCAGTTCTTC. Encoded protein: CASSVRRGISYNEQFF.

This clonotype showed up many times. V usage is TRBV28 and J usage is TRBJ1-1, with 7 bases aligning to TRBD1. J lost 8 bases, V lost 3 bases, and 9 bases had no gene match. There are 14 residues in the CDR3. Germline CDR1 MDHEN, CDR2 SYDVKM. CDR3 sequence reads: CASSFLSPTGEAFF. The CDR3 coding sequence is TGTGCCAGCAGTTTTCTTAGTCCGACAGGGGAAGCTTTCTTT. Full variable domain (rest looked up from reference TRBV28 and TRBJ1-1): DVKVTQSSRYLVKRTGEKVFLECVQDMDHENMFWYRQDPGLGLRLIYFSYDVKMKEKGDIPEGYSVSREKKERFSLILESASTNQTSMYLCASSFLSPTGEAFFGQGTRLTVV.

The CDR3 here is CASSLVGQGARNEQFF. DNA for the CDR3: TGCGCCAGCAGCTTGGTCGGACAGGGGGCAAGGAATGAGCAGTTCTTC. The chain couples TRBV5-1 to TRBJ2-1; 11 bases line up with TRBD1. Germline CDR1 SGHRS, CDR2 YFSETQ. This CDR3 spans 16 amino acids. Germline trimming cut 0 bases from V and 7 bases from J; bases unmatched to any gene: 6. The full variable domain, completed using reference TRBV5-1 and TRBJ2-1, is KAGVTQTPRYLIKTRGQQVTLSCSPISGHRSVSWYQQTPGQGLQFLFEYFSETQRNKGNFPGRFSGRQFSNSRSEMNVSTLELGDSALYLCASSLVGQGARNEQFFGPGTRLTVL.

The J gene is TRBJ1-5, the V gene TRBV24-1; no reliable D call. CDR1 KGHDR and CDR2 SFDVKD come from the germline V gene. The CDR3 has 14 residues. Trimming removed 4 bases from V and 4 bases from J, with 10 bases in between. CDR3 sequence reads: CATSEAGENQPQHF. CDR3 nucleotide sequence: TGTGCCACCAGTGAGGCAGGAGAGAATCAGCCCCAGCATTTT.

A single count supports this clonotype. The chain couples TRBV7-2 to TRBJ2-6; no firm D call. The CDR3 is 16 residues long. Germline assignment: CDR1 SGHTA and CDR2 FQGNSA. With 5 bases removed from V and 3 bases from J, the gap between germline ends came to 14 bases. This CDR3 is CASSRSARSGANVLTF. In nucleotides, the CDR3 is TGTGCCAGCAGCCGATCAGCCAGGAGTGGGGCCAACGTCCTGACTTTC.

The table lists this clonotype with a count of one. The chain is built from TRBV28 and TRBJ2-7; D could derive from TRBD1 or TRBD2 (6 bases each). Germline CDR1 and CDR2: MDHEN and SYDVKM. The CDR3 loop spans 15 amino acids. V lost 3 bases and J lost 7, with 19 bases in between. The CDR3 region has the DNA TGTGCCAGCAGTTTGGACTACAGGGAGTTAAAAGAGCAGTACTTC. This translates into CASSLDYRELKEQYF.

This clonotype turned up a few times. The chain is built from TRBV6-2 or TRBV6-3 and TRBJ1-6, with no clear D. V dropped 0 bases and J dropped 10 bases, with 7 bases sitting between them. This CDR3 comprises 13 residues. Germline CDR1 and CDR2: MNHEY and SVGEGT. CDR3 DNA sequence: TGTGCCAGCAGTTACTCGACTAGATCACCCCTCCACTTT. Residues: CASSYSTRSPLHF.

This clonotype has ten or more counts. The J gene is TRBJ2-1, the V gene TRBV9; D possibly uses TRBD1 or TRBD2 (6 bases each). Between the trimmed V and J ends, which lost 1 base and 8 bases, there was a span of 16 bases. Germline V lookup: CDR1 SGDLS, CDR2 YYNGEE. The CDR3 has 15 residues. This chain's CDR3 is CASSVRGALADEQFF. The CDR3 nucleotides read TGTGCCAGCAGCGTAAGGGGGGCTCTTGCGGATGAGCAGTTCTTC.

This clonotype was seen many times. This chain joins TRBV2 and TRBJ1-3; D remains ambiguous. Germline values: CDR1 SNHLY, CDR2 FYNNEI. The CDR3 has 15 residues. Trimming took off 4 bases at V and 3 bases at J, with 13 bases between the two ends. CDR3 protein: CASSAQSTIGNTIYF. CDR3 DNA sequence: TGTGCCAGCAGTGCACAGAGCACAATTGGAAACACCATATATTTT.

This clonotype was observed many times. The chain uses TRBV12-3 or TRBV12-4 and TRBJ2-1; D may be TRBD2 (7 bases). This CDR3 has 14 residues. The V end lost 6 bases, the J end lost 2 bases, and 11 bases lay between the germline ends. CDR3 sequence reads: CASREGGPYNEQFF. The CDR3 coding sequence is TGTGCCAGCAGGGAGGGGGGGCCCTACAATGAGCAGTTCTTC.

Many counts were recorded for this clonotype. The CDR3 sequence: CASSLRENQPQHF. DNA of the CDR3: TGTGCCAGCAGTTTAAGGGAGAATCAGCCCCAGCATTTT. J is TRBJ1-5 and V is TRBV12-3 or TRBV12-4; D is undetermined. V lost 2 bases and J 4 bases, leaving 6 bases between the germline ends. CDR3 length equals 13 residues.

The sample holds many counts of this clonotype. The chain couples TRBV6-1 to TRBJ2-2; tentatively, D is TRBD1 or TRBD2 (7 bases each). Germline CDR1 reads MNHNS; CDR2 reads SASEGT. The V end was cut by 5 bases, the J end by 7 bases, with 23 bases between. This CDR3 contains 17 residues. CDR3 bases: TGTGCCAGCAGTTACGGCCAAGGGGAGGGGGCGGGCGGGGAGCTGTTTTTT. This sequence encodes CASSYGQGEGAGGELFF.

This clonotype came up many times. This chain uses TRBV10-1 with TRBJ2-5; no reliable D call. Germline V gives CDR1 WNHNN, CDR2 SYGVQD (reference sequence). Trimming took off 5 bases at V and 5 bases at J, with 15 bases between the two ends. The CDR3 consists of 14 residues. As DNA, the CDR3 is TGCGCCAGCAGTAAAGACATAGCAGCGGAGACCCAGTACTTC. It translates to CASSKDIAAETQYF.

This clonotype has ten or more counts. This rearrangement joins TRBV28 to TRBJ2-2; D is unclear. The CDR3 loop spans 14 amino acids. V was trimmed by 3 bases and J by 4 bases, leaving 9 bases between them. Germline CDR1 MDHEN, CDR2 SYDVKM. The CDR3 DNA sequence: TGTGCCAGCAGTTTGGAGCCCGCCACCGGGGAGCTGTTTTTT. Translated, it gives CASSLEPATGELFF.

The table lists this clonotype with many counts. The rearrangement joins TRBV20-1 to TRBJ1-2, with D unresolved. V lost 3 bases to trimming and J lost 1 base, with 9 bases between them. This CDR3 region has 13 residues. The V gene's germline CDR1 is DFQATT and CDR2 SNEGSKA (reference sequence). The CDR3 sequence: CSASSMSNYGYTF. The DNA of the CDR3 is TGCAGTGCTAGTTCTATGAGTAACTATGGCTACACCTTC.

This clonotype came up many times. J is TRBJ1-1 and V is TRBV11-2, with D perhaps TRBD1 (5 bases). V lost 1 base to trimming and J lost 4 bases, with 13 bases between them. Germline V CDR1 and CDR2: SGHAT, FQNNGV. The CDR3 sequence is 15 residues long. CDR3 protein: CASSLVAAGSTEAFF. The CDR3 DNA reads TGTGCCAGCAGCTTAGTGGCGGCAGGGTCCACTGAAGCTTTCTTT.

This clonotype came up many times. This chain connects TRBV7-2 to TRBJ2-3; D is undetermined. CDR1 and CDR2 from the germline V gene are SGHTA and FQGNSA. The germline V and J ends were trimmed by 5 bases and 4 bases, with 10 bases remaining between them. The CDR3 spans 13 residues. The chain's CDR3 is CASSPYVSDTQYF. CDR3 in DNA: TGTGCCAGCAGCCCCTATGTCTCAGATACGCAGTATTTT.